Reported below is one T cell receptor beta chain. The antigen is not known. TCRdb re-clonotyped the PCR reads via MiXCR. This repertoire shows about 21,000 clones, 28% found once; its top ten account for 11% to 15%. The CDR3 has 17 residues. Germline assignment: CDR1 SGHAT and CDR2 FQNNGV. V shed 6 bases, J shed 3 bases, and the junction held 13 bases outside the gene matches. The data were taken from a study of metastatic and nonmetastatic thyroid tumors. As for the study in general: Both malignant and benign thyroid patients supplied peripheral blood and tumor or nodule tissue samples, across which the repertoires of these patients were then compared.

Thyroid surgery was preceded by no treatment in any patient. Study findings and constraints: Relative to benign nodules, malignant thyroid tumors were reportedly characterized by significantly elevated TCR beta diversity in blood and tumor.

The V call is TRBV11-2, the J call TRBJ1-2; 10 bases align to TRBD1. The origin of this receptor is a male donor with papillary thyroid cancer or a benign thyroid nodule (not recorded which). Some clones in this sample may be carry-over from other donors' samples. Sequencing was done on a sample of tumor tissue. Here the CDR3 DNA reads TGTGCCAGCAGACCCCGCGGGACAGGGGAGGGGGACTATGGCTACACCTTC. This translates into CASRPRGTGEGDYGYTF.